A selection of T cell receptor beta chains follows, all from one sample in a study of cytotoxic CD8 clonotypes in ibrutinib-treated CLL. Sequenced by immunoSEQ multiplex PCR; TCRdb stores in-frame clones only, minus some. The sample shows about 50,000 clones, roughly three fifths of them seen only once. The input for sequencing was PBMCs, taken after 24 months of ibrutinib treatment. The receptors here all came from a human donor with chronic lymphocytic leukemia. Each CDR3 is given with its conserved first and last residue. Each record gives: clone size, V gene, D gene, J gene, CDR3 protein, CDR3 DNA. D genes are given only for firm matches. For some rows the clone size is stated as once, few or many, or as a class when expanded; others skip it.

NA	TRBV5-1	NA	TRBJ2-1	CASSLRGRNNEQFF	TGCGCCAGCAGCTTGCGGGGCAGGAACAATGAGCAGTTCTTC
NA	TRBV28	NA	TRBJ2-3	CASSVGGSTDTQYF	TGTGCCAGCAGTGTCGGGGGATCCACAGATACGCAGTATTTT
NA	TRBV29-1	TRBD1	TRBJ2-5	CSVGDDRGGQETQYF	TGCAGCGTTGGGGATGACAGGGGGGGACAAGAGACCCAGTACTTC
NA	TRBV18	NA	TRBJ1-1	CASSPGVNTEAFF	TGTGCCAGCTCACCCGGGGTGAACACTGAAGCTTTCTTT
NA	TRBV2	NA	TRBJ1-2	CASSRRQSYGYTF	TGTGCCAGCAGCAGAAGGCAGTCCTATGGCTACACCTTC
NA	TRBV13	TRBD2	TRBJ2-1	CASRMRGGLYNEQFF	TGTGCCAGCAGGATGCGGGGGGGCCTCTACAATGAGCAGTTCTTC
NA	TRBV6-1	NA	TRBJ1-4	CASSDRRREKLFF	TGTGCCAGCAGTGACAGAAGAAGAGAAAAACTGTTTTTT
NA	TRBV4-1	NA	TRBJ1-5	CASSQEGRPSNQPQHF	TGCGCCAGCAGCCAAGAGGGGAGACCCAGCAATCAGCCCCAGCATTTT
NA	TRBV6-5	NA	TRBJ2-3	CASSLGRASTDTQYF	TGTGCCAGCAGCCTAGGACGGGCTAGCACAGATACGCAGTATTTT
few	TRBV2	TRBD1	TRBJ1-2	CASSVRDSGSGYTF	TGTGCCAGCAGCGTCCGGGACAGTGGTTCGGGCTACACCTTC
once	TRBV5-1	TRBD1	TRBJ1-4	CASSWTGSNEKLFF	TGCGCCAGCAGCTGGACAGGGTCTAATGAAAAACTGTTTTTT
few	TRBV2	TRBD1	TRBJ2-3	CASRRRYGQGKKDTQYF	TGTGCCAGCAGGAGACGGTATGGACAGGGTAAAAAAGATACGCAGTATTTT
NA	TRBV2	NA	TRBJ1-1	CASSEIGQTYTEAFF	TGTGCCAGCAGTGAGATAGGACAGACTTACACTGAAGCTTTCTTT
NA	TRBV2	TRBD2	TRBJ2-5	CASRGTSGGSRETQYF	TGTGCCAGCAGGGGGACTAGCGGGGGGTCGCGGGAGACCCAGTACTTC
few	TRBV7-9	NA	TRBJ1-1	CASSPGWGWGTEAFF	TGTGCCAGCAGCCCCGGTTGGGGCTGGGGCACTGAAGCTTTCTTT
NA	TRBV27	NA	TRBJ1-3	CASSPLGAGNTIYF	TGTGCCAGCAGTCCCCTGGGGGCAGGAAACACCATATATTTT
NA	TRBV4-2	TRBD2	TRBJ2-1	CASSQFSGVSSYNEQFF	TGTGCCAGCAGCCAATTCAGCGGGGTGAGCTCCTACAATGAGCAGTTCTTC